What follows are 3 T cell receptor beta chains derived from one specimen sequenced in a study of radiotherapy plus CTLA-4 blockade in lung cancer. Sequencing used immunoSEQ multiplex PCR; TCRdb keeps in-frame clones, though not all of them. The sample lists tens of thousands of clones, about 87% occurring once. This specimen consisted of peripheral blood, obtained from a patient treated with radiotherapy plus ipilimumab. These receptor sequences come from a human donor with non-small cell lung cancer that progressed on radiotherapy plus ipilimumab.

Of note for this clone: The junction shows a germline mismatch at one end, possibly a read error. The chain uses TRBV7-7 and TRBJ2-1, with D unresolved. Germline loops: CDR1 SSHAT, CDR2 FNYEAQ (reference sequence). CDR3 size: 13 residues. The CDR3 region has the DNA TGTGCTAGCAGCTTACCAGGCCAGAATGAGCAGTTCTTC. It yields the protein CASSLPGQNEQFF.

The CDR3: CASRTTWSQPQHF. The CDR3 region has the DNA TGTGCCAGCAGAACCACATGGAGTCAGCCCCAGCATTTT. The chain recombines TRBV6-5 with TRBJ1-5; D is ambiguous. The CDR3 covers 13 residues. V lost 6 bases and J 6 bases, leaving 12 bases between the germline ends. CDR1 MNHEY and CDR2 SVGAGI come from the germline V gene.

The chain has TRBV7-2 and TRBJ2-3; D may match TRBD1 or TRBD2 (5 bases each). V was trimmed by 5 bases and J by 6 bases, leaving 18 bases between them. Germline V gene sequence: CDR1 SGHTA, CDR2 FQGNSA. This CDR3 spans 15 amino acids. CDR3 region: CASSRNTGLTDTQYF. CDR3 sequence (DNA): TGTGCCAGCAGCAGAAACACGGGGCTCACGGATACGCAGTATTTT.